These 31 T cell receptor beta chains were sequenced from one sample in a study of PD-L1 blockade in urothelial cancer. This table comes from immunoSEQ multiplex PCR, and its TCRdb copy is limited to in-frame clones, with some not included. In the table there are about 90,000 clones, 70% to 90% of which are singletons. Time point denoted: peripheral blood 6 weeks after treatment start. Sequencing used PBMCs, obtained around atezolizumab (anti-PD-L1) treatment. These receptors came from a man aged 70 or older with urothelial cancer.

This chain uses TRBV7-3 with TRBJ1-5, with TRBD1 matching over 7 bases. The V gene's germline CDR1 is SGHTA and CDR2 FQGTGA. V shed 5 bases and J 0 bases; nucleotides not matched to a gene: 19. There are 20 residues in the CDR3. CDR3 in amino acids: CASSQRDRETDEYSNQPQHF. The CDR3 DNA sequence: TGTGCCAGCAGCCAACGAGACAGGGAGACGGATGAGTATAGCAATCAGCCCCAGCATTTT. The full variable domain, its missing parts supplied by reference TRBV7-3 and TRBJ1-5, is GAGVSQTPSNKVTEKGKYVELRCDPISGHTALYWYRQSLGQGPEFLIYFQGTGAADDSGLPNDRFFAVRPEGSVSTLKIQRTERGDSAVYLCASSQRDRETDEYSNQPQHFGDGTRLSIL.

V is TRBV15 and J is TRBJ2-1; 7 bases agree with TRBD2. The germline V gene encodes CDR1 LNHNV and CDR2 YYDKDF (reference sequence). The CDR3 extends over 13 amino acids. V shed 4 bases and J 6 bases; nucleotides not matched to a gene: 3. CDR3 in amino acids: CATSTGLVNEQFF. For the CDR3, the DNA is TGTGCCACCAGCACAGGACTAGTCAATGAGCAGTTCTTC.

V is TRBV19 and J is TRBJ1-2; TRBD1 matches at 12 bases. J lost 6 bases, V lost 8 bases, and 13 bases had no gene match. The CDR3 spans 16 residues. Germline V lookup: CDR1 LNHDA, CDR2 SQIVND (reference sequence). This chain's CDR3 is CASGGTGGFRRDGYTF. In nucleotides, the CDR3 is TGTGCCAGTGGGGGGACAGGGGGCTTTAGGAGAGATGGCTACACCTTC.

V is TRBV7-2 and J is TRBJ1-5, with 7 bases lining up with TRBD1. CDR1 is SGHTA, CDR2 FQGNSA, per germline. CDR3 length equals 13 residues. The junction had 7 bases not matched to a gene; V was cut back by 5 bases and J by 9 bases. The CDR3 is CASSTQGERPQHF. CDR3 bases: TGTGCCAGCAGCACCCAGGGGGAGCGGCCCCAGCATTTT.

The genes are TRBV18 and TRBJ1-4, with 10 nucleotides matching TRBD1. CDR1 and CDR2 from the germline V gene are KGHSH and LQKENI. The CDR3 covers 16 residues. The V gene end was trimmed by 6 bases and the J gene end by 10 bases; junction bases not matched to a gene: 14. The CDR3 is CASSPTLGQGGGKLFF. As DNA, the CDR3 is TGTGCCAGCTCCCCCACCCTCGGACAGGGGGGGGGAAAACTGTTTTTT.

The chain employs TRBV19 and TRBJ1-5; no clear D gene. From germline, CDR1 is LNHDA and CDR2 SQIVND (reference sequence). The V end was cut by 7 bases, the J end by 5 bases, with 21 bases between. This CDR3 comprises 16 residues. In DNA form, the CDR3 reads TGTGCCAGTACCTCAGAGAGAGGGCAGCCCGATCAGCCCCAGCATTTT. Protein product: CASTSERGQPDQPQHF.

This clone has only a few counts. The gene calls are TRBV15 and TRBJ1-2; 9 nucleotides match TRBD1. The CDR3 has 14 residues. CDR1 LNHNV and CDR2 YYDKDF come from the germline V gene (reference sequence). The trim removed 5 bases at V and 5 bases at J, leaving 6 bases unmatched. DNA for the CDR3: TGTGCCACCAGCCGGGACAGGGCTGATTATGGCTACACCTTC. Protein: CATSRDRADYGYTF. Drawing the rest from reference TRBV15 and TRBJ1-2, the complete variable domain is DAMVIQNPRYQVTQFGKPVTLSCSQTLNHNVMYWYQQKSSQAPKLLFHYYDKDFNNEADTPDNFQSRRPNTSFCFLDIRSPGLGDTAMYLCATSRDRADYGYTFGSGTRLTVV.

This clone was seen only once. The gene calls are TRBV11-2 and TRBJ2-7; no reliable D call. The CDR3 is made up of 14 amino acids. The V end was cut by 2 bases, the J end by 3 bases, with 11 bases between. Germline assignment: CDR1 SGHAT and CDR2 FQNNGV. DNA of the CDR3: TGTGCCAGCAGCTTAAATAACGCAGACTACGAGCAGTACTTC. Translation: CASSLNNADYEQYF.

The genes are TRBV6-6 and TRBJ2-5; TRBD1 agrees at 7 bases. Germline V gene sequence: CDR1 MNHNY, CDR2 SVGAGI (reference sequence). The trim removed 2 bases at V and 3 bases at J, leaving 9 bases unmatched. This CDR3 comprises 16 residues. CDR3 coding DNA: TGTGCCAGCAGTTACCGCCCCACAGGGGAAGAAGAGACCCAGTACTTC. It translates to CASSYRPTGEEETQYF.

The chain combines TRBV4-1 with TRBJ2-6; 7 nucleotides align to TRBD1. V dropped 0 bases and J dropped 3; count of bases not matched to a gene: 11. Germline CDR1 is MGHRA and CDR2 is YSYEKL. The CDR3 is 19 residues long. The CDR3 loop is CASSQDPRQGFVGANVLTF. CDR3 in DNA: TGCGCCAGCAGCCAAGATCCGAGACAGGGTTTCGTTGGGGCCAACGTCCTGACTTTC.

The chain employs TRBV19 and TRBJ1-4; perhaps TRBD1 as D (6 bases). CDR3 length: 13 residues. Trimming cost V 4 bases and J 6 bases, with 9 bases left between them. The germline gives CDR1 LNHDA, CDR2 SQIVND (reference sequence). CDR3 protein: CASSRGRDEKLFF. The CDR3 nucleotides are TGTGCCAGTAGTAGGGGGCGAGATGAAAAACTGTTTTTT. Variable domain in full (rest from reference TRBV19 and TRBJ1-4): DGGITQSPKYLFRKEGQNVTLSCEQNLNHDAMYWYRQDPGQGLRLIYYSQIVNDFQKGDIAEGYSVSREKKESFPLTVTSAQKNPTAFYLCASSRGRDEKLFFGSGTQLSVL.

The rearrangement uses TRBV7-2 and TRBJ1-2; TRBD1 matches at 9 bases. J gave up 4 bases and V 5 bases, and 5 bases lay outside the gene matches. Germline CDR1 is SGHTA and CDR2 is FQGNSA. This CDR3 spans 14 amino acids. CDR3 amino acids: CASSTLQGAYGYTF. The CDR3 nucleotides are TGTGCCAGCAGCACCCTACAGGGGGCCTATGGCTACACCTTC. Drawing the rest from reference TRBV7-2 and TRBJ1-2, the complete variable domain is GAGVSQSPSNKVTEKGKDVELRCDPISGHTALYWYRQSLGQGLEFLIYFQGNSAPDKSGLPSDRFSAERTGGSVSTLTIQRTQQEDSAVYLCASSTLQGAYGYTFGSGTRLTVV.

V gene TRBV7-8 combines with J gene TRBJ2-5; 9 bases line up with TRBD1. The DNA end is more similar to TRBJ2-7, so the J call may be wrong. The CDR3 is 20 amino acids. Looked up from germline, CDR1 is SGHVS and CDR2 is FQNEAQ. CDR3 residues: CASSLRGVGMTQGALNEQYF. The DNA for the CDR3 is TGTGCCAGCAGCTTACGGGGAGTAGGAATGACACAGGGGGCCCTAAACGAGCAGTACTTC.

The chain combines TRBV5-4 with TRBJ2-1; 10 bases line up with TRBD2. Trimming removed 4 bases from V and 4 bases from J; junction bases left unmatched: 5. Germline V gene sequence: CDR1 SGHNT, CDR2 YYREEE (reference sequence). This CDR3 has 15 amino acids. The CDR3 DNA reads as TGTGCCAGCAGCGCCCGACTAGCGGGTTACAATGAGCAGTTCTTC. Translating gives CASSARLAGYNEQFF.

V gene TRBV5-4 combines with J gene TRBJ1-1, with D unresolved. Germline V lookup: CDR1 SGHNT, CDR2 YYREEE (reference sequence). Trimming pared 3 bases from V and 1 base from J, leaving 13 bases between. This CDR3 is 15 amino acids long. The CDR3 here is CASSWVSSRNTEAFF. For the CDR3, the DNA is TGTGCCAGCAGCTGGGTTAGCTCACGGAACACTGAAGCTTTCTTT.

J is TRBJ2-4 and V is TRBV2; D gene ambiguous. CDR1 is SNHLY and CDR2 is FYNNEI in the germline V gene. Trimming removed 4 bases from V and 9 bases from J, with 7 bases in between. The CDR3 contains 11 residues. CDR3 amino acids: CASSGELIQYF. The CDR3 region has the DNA TGTGCCAGCAGTGGAGAGCTCATTCAGTACTTC.

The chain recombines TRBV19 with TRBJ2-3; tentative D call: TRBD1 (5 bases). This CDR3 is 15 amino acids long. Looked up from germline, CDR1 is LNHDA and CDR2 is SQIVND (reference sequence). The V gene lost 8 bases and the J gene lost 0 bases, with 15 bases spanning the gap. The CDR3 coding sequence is TGTGCCAGTGGCCAGGGTGTACCTAGCACAGATACGCAGTATTTT. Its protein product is CASGQGVPSTDTQYF.

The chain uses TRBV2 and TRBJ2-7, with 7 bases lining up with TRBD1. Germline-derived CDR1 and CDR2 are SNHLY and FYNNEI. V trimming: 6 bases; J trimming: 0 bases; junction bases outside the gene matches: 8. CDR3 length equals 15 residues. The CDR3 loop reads CASSPDRLRSYEQYF. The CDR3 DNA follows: TGTGCCAGCAGCCCGGACAGGCTCCGCTCCTACGAGCAGTACTTC.

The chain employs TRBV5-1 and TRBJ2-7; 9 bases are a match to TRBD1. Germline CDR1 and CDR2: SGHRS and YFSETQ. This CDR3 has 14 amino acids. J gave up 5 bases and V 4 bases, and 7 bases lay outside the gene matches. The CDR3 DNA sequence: TGCGCCAGCAGCCCGGGACAGGGTCTCCACGAGCAGTACTTC. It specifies CASSPGQGLHEQYF.

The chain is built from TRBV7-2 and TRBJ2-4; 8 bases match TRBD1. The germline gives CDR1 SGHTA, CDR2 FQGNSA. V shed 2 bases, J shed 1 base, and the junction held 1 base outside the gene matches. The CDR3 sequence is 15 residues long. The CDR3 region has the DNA TGTGCCAGCAGCTTACGACAGGGGGCCAAAAACATTCAGTACTTC. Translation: CASSLRQGAKNIQYF.

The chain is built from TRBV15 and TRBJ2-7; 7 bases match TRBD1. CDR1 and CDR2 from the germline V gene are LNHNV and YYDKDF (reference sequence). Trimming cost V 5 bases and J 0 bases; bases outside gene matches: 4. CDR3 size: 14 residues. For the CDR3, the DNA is TGTGCCACCAGCTCGACAGGGAGCTCCTACGAGCAGTACTTC. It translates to CATSSTGSSYEQYF.

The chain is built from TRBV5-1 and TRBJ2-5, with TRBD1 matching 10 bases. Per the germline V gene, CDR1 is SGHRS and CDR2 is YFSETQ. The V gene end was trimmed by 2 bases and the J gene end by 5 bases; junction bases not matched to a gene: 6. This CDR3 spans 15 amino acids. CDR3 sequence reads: CASSFGTGEPETQYF. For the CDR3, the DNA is TGCGCCAGCAGCTTCGGGACAGGGGAGCCGGAGACCCAGTACTTC.

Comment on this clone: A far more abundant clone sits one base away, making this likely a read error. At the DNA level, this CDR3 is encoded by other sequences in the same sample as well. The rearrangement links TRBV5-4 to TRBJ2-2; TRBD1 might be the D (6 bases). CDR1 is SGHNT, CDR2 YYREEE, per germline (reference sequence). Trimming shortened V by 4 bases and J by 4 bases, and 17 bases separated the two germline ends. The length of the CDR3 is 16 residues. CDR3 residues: CASSQVDRLPTGELFF. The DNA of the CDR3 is TGTGCCAGCAGCCAGGTCGACAGGCTACCCACCGGGGAGCTGTTTTTT. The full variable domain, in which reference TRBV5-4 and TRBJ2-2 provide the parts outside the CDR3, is ETGVTQSPTHLIKTRGQQVTLRCSSQSGHNTVSWYQQALGQGPQFIFQYYREEENGRGNFPPRFSGLQFPNYSSELNVNALELDDSALYLCASSQVDRLPTGELFFGEGSRLTVL.

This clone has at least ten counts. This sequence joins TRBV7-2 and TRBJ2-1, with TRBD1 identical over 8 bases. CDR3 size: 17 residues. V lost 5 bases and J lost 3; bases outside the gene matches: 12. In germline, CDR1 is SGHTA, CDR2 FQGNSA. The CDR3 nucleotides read TGTGCCAGCAGCCCTAGCGACCGGGACAGGTACTACAATGAGCAGTTCTTC. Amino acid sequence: CASSPSDRDRYYNEQFF.

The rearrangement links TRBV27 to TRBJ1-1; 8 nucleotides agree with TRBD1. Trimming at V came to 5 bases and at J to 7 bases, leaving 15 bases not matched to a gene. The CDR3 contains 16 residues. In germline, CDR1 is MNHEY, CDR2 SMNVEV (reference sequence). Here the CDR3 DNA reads TGTGCCAGCAGTCTCGACAGGGGATCAGGGGGGGTTGAAGCTTTCTTT. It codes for CASSLDRGSGGVEAFF.

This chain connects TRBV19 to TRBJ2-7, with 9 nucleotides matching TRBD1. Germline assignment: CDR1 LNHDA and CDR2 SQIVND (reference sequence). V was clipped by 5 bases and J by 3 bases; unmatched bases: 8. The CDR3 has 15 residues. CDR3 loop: CASSSTGGSFYEQYF. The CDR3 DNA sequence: TGTGCCAGTAGTTCGACAGGGGGTTCCTTCTACGAGCAGTACTTC.

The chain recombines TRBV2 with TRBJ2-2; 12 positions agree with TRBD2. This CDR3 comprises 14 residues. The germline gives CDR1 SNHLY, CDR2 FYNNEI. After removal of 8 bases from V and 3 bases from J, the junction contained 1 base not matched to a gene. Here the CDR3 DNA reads TGTGCCAGCGGACTAGCGGGGTACACCGGGGAGCTGTTTTTT. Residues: CASGLAGYTGELFF.

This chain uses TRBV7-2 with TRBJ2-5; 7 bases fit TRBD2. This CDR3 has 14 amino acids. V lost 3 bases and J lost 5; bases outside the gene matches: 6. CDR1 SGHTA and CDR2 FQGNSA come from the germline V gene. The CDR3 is CASSLAPGRETQYF. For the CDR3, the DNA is TGTGCCAGCAGCTTGGCCCCCGGGAGGGAGACCCAGTACTTC.

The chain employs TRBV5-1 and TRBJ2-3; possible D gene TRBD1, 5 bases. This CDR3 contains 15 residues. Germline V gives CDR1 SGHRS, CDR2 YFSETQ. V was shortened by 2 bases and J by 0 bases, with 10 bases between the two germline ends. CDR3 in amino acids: CASSFKGSSTDTQYF. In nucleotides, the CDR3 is TGCGCCAGCAGCTTCAAGGGGTCTAGCACAGATACGCAGTATTTT.

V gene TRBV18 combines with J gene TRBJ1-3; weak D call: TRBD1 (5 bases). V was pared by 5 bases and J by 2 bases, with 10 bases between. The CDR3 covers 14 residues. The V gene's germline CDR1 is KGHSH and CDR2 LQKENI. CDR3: CASSRDSTGNTIYF. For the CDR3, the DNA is TGTGCCAGCTCAAGGGACTCTACTGGAAACACCATATATTTT.

The CDR3 bases are TGTGCCAGCAGTATAGCGGGGGGGCAGAGTGAGCAGTTCTTC. Amino acid sequence: CASSIAGGQSEQFF. The chain carries TRBV7-3 and TRBJ2-1, with TRBD2 matching 11 bases. Germline CDR1 SGHTA, CDR2 FQGTGA. The CDR3 is 14 residues long. The junction had 7 bases not matched to a gene; V was cut back by 6 bases and J by 9 bases. Full variable domain (rest looked up from reference TRBV7-3 and TRBJ2-1): GAGVSQTPSNKVTEKGKYVELRCDPISGHTALYWYRQSLGQGPEFLIYFQGTGAADDSGLPNDRFFAVRPEGSVSTLKIQRTERGDSAVYLCASSIAGGQSEQFFGPGTRLTVL.